These T cell receptor beta chains were read from a single sample in a study of Ad26.COV2.S vaccination and SARS-CoV-2 variants. Produced via immunoSEQ multiplex PCR; TCRdb's table is partial and in-frame only. The sample records 300,000 to 350,000 clones, about nine tenths being singletons. The source material was peripheral blood, sampled in a trial of Ad26.COV2.S vaccine versus placebo. Every receptor here comes from a person aged 18 to 59 who received the Ad26.COV2.S COVID-19 vaccine or a placebo. CDR3s include the opening cysteine and the closing phenylalanine or tryptophan. Each record gives: clone size, V gene, J gene, D gene, CDR3 DNA, CDR3 protein. The D gene is left open where the match is weak. Some rows have no size entry. The others give once, few or many, or a class for an expanded clone.

NA	TRBV19	TRBJ1-6	NA	TGTGCCAGTAGTATAGATCTCAGGAGCATCCTCCACTTT	CASSIDLRSILHF
NA	TRBV19	TRBJ2-1	NA	TGTGCCAGTAGTATCTTAGGCAGCTCCTACAATGAGCAGTTCTTC	CASSILGSSYNEQFF
NA	TRBV7-2	TRBJ1-2	TRBD1	TGTGCCAGCAGCGTCTCTGGGACAGGGGGTAACTATGGCTACACCTTC	CASSVSGTGGNYGYTF
NA	TRBV12-3/TRBV12-4	TRBJ1-1	NA	TGTGCCAGCATGGGGGGGGGTTACACTGAAGCTTTCTTT	CASMGGGYTEAFF
NA	TRBV6-2/TRBV6-3	TRBJ2-7	NA	TGTGCCAGCAGTTACAGAACCTGGACGTCCTCCTACGAGCAGTACTTC	CASSYRTWTSSYEQYF
NA	TRBV9	TRBJ2-1	TRBD2	TGTGCCAGCAGCCCCTTACGGTCGGGAGGAAGGAATGAGCAGTTCTTC	CASSPLRSGGRNEQFF
NA	TRBV6-2/TRBV6-3	TRBJ2-2	TRBD2	TGTGCCAGCAGTCCCCCTGGACTAGCTGGCACCGGGGAGCTGTTTTTT	CASSPPGLAGTGELFF
NA	TRBV11-2	TRBJ1-4	NA	TGTGCCAGCAGCTTAAGTTTCGGACCAACTAATGAAAAACTGTTTTTT	CASSLSFGPTNEKLFF
once	TRBV7-8	TRBJ2-1	NA	TGTGCCAGCAGCGGATGGCAGGCCCTCAATGAGCAGTTCTTC	CASSGWQALNEQFF
NA	TRBV19	TRBJ2-5	NA	TGTGCCAGTAGTATAGATGGGATGAAAGAGACCCAGTACTTC	CASSIDGMKETQYF
NA	TRBV4-3	TRBJ2-5	TRBD2	TGCGCCAGCAGCCTTGGATTGGTGCGGGGGGAAGGTCAAGAGACCCAGTACTTC	CASSLGLVRGEGQETQYF
NA	TRBV19	TRBJ1-1	NA	TGTGCCACGGGACAAGGGGCCGAAGCTTTCTTT	CATGQGAEAFF
once	TRBV7-9	TRBJ2-7	TRBD1	TGTGCCAGCAGCTTAGCTCGGGACAGATTGATGGGCTCCTACGAGCAGTACTTC	CASSLARDRLMGSYEQYF
few	TRBV7-9	TRBJ2-1	NA	TGTGCCAGCAGCTTCCCTAGCGCCTACAATGAGCAGTTCTTC	CASSFPSAYNEQFF
NA	TRBV3-1/TRBV3-2	TRBJ2-1	TRBD2	TGTGCCAGCACCGCGGGGGGAACTTACAATGAGCAGTTCTTC	CASTAGGTYNEQFF
NA	TRBV6-5	TRBJ2-4	TRBD1	TGTGCCAGCAGAAACCGACAGGGGGGGCGCATTCAGTACTTC	CASRNRQGGRIQYF
NA	TRBV5-4	TRBJ1-4	TRBD1	TGTGCCAGCAGCTTGCCCGGGACAGTAGGTGAAAAACTGTTTTTT	CASSLPGTVGEKLFF
NA	TRBV10-1	TRBJ2-1	NA	TGCGCCAGCAGGCAGGGTTTCGATGAGCAGTTCTTC	CASRQGFDEQFF
few	TRBV5-1	TRBJ1-2	NA	TGCGCCAGCAGCGGGATGGGCAGGGCATTATCAGAAGGCTACACCTTC	CASSGMGRALSEGYTF
NA	TRBV24-1	TRBJ2-2	NA	TGTGCCACCAGTGAACATGACGGGGAGCTGTTTTTT	CATSEHDGELFF
NA	TRBV27	TRBJ1-3	NA	TGTGCCAGCAGTTCGTCCTCAGGTCCTTATAACTCTGGAAACACCATATATTTT	CASSSSSGPYNSGNTIYF
NA	TRBV18	TRBJ2-4	NA	TGTGCCAGCTCACCTGCTAGGGCGGACATTCAGTACTTC	CASSPARADIQYF
NA	TRBV15	TRBJ2-5	TRBD2	TGTGCCACCAGCAGCGGACTAGCGGGGGGCCTAGAGGCCCAGTACTTC	CATSSGLAGGLEAQYF
NA	TRBV5-1	TRBJ2-1	TRBD2	TGCGCCAGCAGCTTGGAGATAGCGGGAGTTGGCGAGCAGTTCTTC	CASSLEIAGVGEQFF
NA	TRBV27	TRBJ1-1	NA	TGTGCCAGCAGTCTCAGGGGATCGGGCACTGAAGCTTTCTTT	CASSLRGSGTEAFF
NA	TRBV25-1	TRBJ2-7	TRBD2	TGTGCCAGCAGTGATCTGGGCGGGGGGACGCCCTACGAGCAGTACTTC	CASSDLGGGTPYEQYF
NA	TRBV3-1/TRBV3-2	TRBJ2-2	NA	TGTGCCAGCAGCCATCAACTTTCGAGGAACACCGGGGAGCTGTTTTTT	CASSHQLSRNTGELFF
NA	TRBV6-2/TRBV6-3	TRBJ1-2	TRBD1	TGTGCCAGCAGTTACTCTACGACCGGGACAGGATATTATTATGGCTACACCTTC	CASSYSTTGTGYYYGYTF
NA	TRBV11-2	TRBJ2-5	NA	TGTGCCAGCAGCTTAGGGGTGATCAACCCTAAAGAGACCCAGTACTTC	CASSLGVINPKETQYF
NA	TRBV7-9	TRBJ2-1	TRBD2	TGTGCCAGCAGCTTAGCGCTAGGGACTAGAAGTGAGCAGTTCTTC	CASSLALGTRSEQFF
NA	TRBV7-9	TRBJ1-1	TRBD1	TGTGCCAGCAGCTTGGGGACAGGGGGCTACGGAGAGGAAGCTTTCTTT	CASSLGTGGYGEEAFF
NA	TRBV13	TRBJ1-1	NA	TGTGCCAGCAGCTTACCGGAGGGGGGTGGAGCTTTCTTT	CASSLPEGGGAFF
NA	TRBV7-2	TRBJ1-2	NA	TGTGCCAGCAGTCTCGGGCAGGGGTCCAGCGATGGCTACACCTTC	CASSLGQGSSDGYTF
NA	TRBV19	TRBJ2-1	TRBD1	TGTGCCAGTAGTGTAATCGGGACAGGGATAAACAATGAGCAGTTCTTC	CASSVIGTGINNEQFF
NA	TRBV2	TRBJ1-1	NA	TGTGCCAGCAGTGAACTGGGTCAGGGGAACACTGAAGCTTTCTTT	CASSELGQGNTEAFF
NA	TRBV18	TRBJ1-2	NA	TGTGCCAGCTCACCACACGGGGACGGGGATCGATTACCCTATGGCTACACCTTC	CASSPHGDGDRLPYGYTF
NA	TRBV19	TRBJ2-1	NA	TGTGCCAGTAGTATTTGGGGGATTCAGTTCTTC	CASSIWGIQFF
NA	TRBV25-1	TRBJ1-2	NA	TGTGCCAGCAGTTCTGGTTATGGCTACACCTTC	CASSSGYGYTF
NA	TRBV4-1	TRBJ1-4	NA	TGCGCCAGCAGCCGAGGTGAAAAACTGTTTTTT	CASSRGEKLFF
NA	TRBV7-2	TRBJ2-2	NA	TGTGCCAGCAGCCCCAAACCCGCTACCGGGGAGCTGTTTTTT	CASSPKPATGELFF
NA	TRBV27	TRBJ1-1	NA	TGTGCCAGCAGTTTAAGTCAGTACACTGAAGCTTTCTTT	CASSLSQYTEAFF
NA	TRBV9	TRBJ2-3	NA	TGTGCCAGCAGCGTACAGTCTAGCACAGATACGCAGTATTTT	CASSVQSSTDTQYF
NA	TRBV16	TRBJ1-1	NA	TGTGCCAGCAGCCAGCAGGGGTCGGGCACTGAAGCTTTCTTT	CASSQQGSGTEAFF
NA	TRBV3-1/TRBV3-2	TRBJ1-1	NA	TGTGCCAGCAGACCACAACAGGGCCAAGGCGATTCAAACACTGAAGCTTTCTTT	CASRPQQGQGDSNTEAFF
NA	TRBV12-3/TRBV12-4	TRBJ1-2	NA	TGTGCCAGCGGTCAGAGAGATAACTATGGCTACACCTTC	CASGQRDNYGYTF
NA	TRBV7-9	TRBJ2-1	NA	TGTGCCAGCAGCTTAGGGGGGGATGAGCAGTTCTTC	CASSLGGDEQFF
NA	TRBV7-2	TRBJ2-5	NA	TGTGCCAGCAGCTTAGTCGTCCGGGATATGGAGACCCAGTACTTC	CASSLVVRDMETQYF
NA	TRBV7-3	TRBJ1-1	TRBD1	TGTGCCAGCAGCTTAATTGCGGGGACAGGGGTAGGGAACACTGAAGCTTTCTTT	CASSLIAGTGVGNTEAFF
NA	TRBV29-1	TRBJ1-2	NA	TGCAGCGGTCTATTAACAGGGTGGAACGACTATGGCTACACCTTC	CSGLLTGWNDYGYTF
NA	TRBV18	TRBJ2-1	NA	TGTGCCAGCTCACCCCTCGGACAGGGAGGGAATGAGCAGTTCTTC	CASSPLGQGGNEQFF
NA	TRBV6-5	TRBJ1-1	NA	TGTGCCAGCGAAAGGGGGACTGAAGCTTTCTTT	CASERGTEAFF
NA	TRBV19	TRBJ2-3	NA	TGTGCCAGTAGGCAACCGGGAGTTGAGGCAGATACGCAGTATTTT	CASRQPGVEADTQYF
NA	TRBV5-5	TRBJ2-7	TRBD1	TGTGCCAGCAGCTTGGGACAGGGAGTCGACGAGCAGTACTTC	CASSLGQGVDEQYF